These T cell receptor beta chains were read from a single sample in a study of OX40 agonist ivuxolimab in advanced cancers. Measured with immunoSEQ multiplex PCR; TCRdb has only the in-frame clones, and not every one. The sample records about 68,000 clones, about 83% being singletons. The sequenced sample was CD4+ or CD8+ T cells sorted from blood, obtained in a trial of the OX40 agonist ivuxolimab. The source of these receptors is an adult with an advanced solid tumor such as melanoma, head and neck, liver or kidney cancer. Both conserved end residues are part of each CDR3. The D gene is left open where the match is weak. Not all rows give a size; the values are once, few, many and, for expanded clones, a class.

V gene,D gene,clone size,J gene,CDR3 DNA,CDR3 protein
TRBV9,-,-,TRBJ1-5,TGTGCCAGCAGCGTGGGTAATAGCAATCAGCCCCAGCATTTT,CASSVGNSNQPQHF
TRBV6-5,TRBD1,-,TRBJ1-6,TGTGCCAGCAGTTCCTCCGGGACAGATAATTCACCCCTCCACTTT,CASSSSGTDNSPLHF
TRBV4-1,TRBD1,-,TRBJ1-4,TGCGCCAGCAGCCCGGGACAGGGGTTTGAAAAACTGTTTTTT,CASSPGQGFEKLFF
TRBV30,-,-,TRBJ2-3,TGTGCCAGGAGGGAAAGGGCTACGCAGTATTTT,CARRERATQYF
TRBV7-3,-,-,TRBJ1-1,TGTGCCAGCAGCTTCGATGTGGTCACTGAAGCTTTCTTT,CASSFDVVTEAFF
TRBV19,-,-,TRBJ2-7,TGTGCCAGTAGTATAGGCCACTCCTACGAGCAGTACTTC,CASSIGHSYEQYF
TRBV2,-,-,TRBJ2-5,TGTGCCAGCAGTGAATCGAAAGAGACCCAGTACTTC,CASSESKETQYF
TRBV10-3,TRBD2,-,TRBJ2-1,TGTGCCATCAGTGATGAGACTAGCGGGAGGGCTAGTCCCTACAATGAGCAGTTCTTC,CAISDETSGRASPYNEQFF
TRBV18,-,-,TRBJ1-1,TGTGCCAGCTCTCAGGGGAACACTGAAGCTTTCTTT,CASSQGNTEAFF
TRBV7-2,-,-,TRBJ2-7,TGTGCCAGCAGCTTAGCGCTAGGAGACTACGAGCAGTACTTC,CASSLALGDYEQYF
TRBV7-2,-,-,TRBJ1-4,TGTGCCAGCAGCTTAGGACAGAATGAAAAACTGTTTTTT,CASSLGQNEKLFF
TRBV19,-,once,TRBJ2-3,TGTGCCAGTAGCCCCGGGGTTAGCACAGATACGCAGTATTTT,CASSPGVSTDTQYF
TRBV5-4,-,-,TRBJ1-1,TGTGCCAGCAGCTCGACCGCAGGGTGGACTGAAGCTTTCTTT,CASSSTAGWTEAFF
TRBV18,-,-,TRBJ1-1,TGTGCCAGCTCACCCGAAGCAGGTAGGGGAGCTTTCTTT,CASSPEAGRGAFF
TRBV28,-,-,TRBJ1-1,TGTGCCAGCAGTCAAAGGGTCGGGACAACTGCGCCCACTGAAGCTTTCTTT,CASSQRVGTTAPTEAFF
TRBV4-3,-,-,TRBJ2-1,TGCGCCAGCAGCCAAGATGTCCGGAGCTCCTACAATGAGCAGTTCTTC,CASSQDVRSSYNEQFF
TRBV18,-,-,TRBJ1-4,TGTGCCAGCTCACCTTACCGGGCCCTCGAAAAACTGTTTTTT,CASSPYRALEKLFF
TRBV13,-,-,TRBJ1-1,TGTGCCAGCAGCGGAGGGGCCACTGAAGCTTTCTTT,CASSGGATEAFF
TRBV6-1,TRBD1,-,TRBJ2-1,TGTGCCAGCAGTTCACGACAGGGTCCCTACAATGAGCAGTTCTTC,CASSSRQGPYNEQFF
TRBV5-8,-,-,TRBJ2-1,TGTGCCAGCAGCTTGGCGGGACTGGCGGCCTACAATGAGCAGTTCTTC,CASSLAGLAAYNEQFF